Shown below are 15 T cell receptor beta chains from a single sample sequenced in a study of long-term antiretroviral therapy in people with HIV (dated by TCRdb to the early 2020s). The immunoSEQ hsTCRB v3.0 assay was used at survey level resolution to sequence the TRB variable region. TCRdb stores this immuneACCESS table with in-frame sequences only. Part of the clones is absent; in the studies checked, under half of the shortfall reflects unresolved V genes, and no reason is known for the rest. The table for this sample lists approximately 18,000 clones; just over 90% of them were counted only once. 10% to 15% of the sample is taken by the ten largest. This material consisted of unsorted PBMCs, taken 0.6 years after starting antiretroviral therapy. These receptors were collected from a woman between 40 and 55 years old with HIV.

The V call is TRBV11-2, the J call TRBJ2-3; TRBD2 might be the D (5 bases). Germline values: CDR1 SGHAT, CDR2 FQNNGV. The CDR3 has 15 residues. The V and J ends lost 0 bases and 4 bases respectively, with 11 bases between them. The DNA of the CDR3 is TGTGCCAGCAGCTTAGAGCCGGGGTCAGCAGATACGCAGTATTTT. This codes for CASSLEPGSADTQYF.

The chain recombines TRBV5-1 with TRBJ1-1, with D perhaps matching TRBD1 (5 bases). This CDR3 has 17 residues. Germline V gene sequence: CDR1 SGHRS, CDR2 YFSETQ. V lost 0 bases to trimming and J lost 0 bases, with 15 bases between them. In DNA, the CDR3 is TGCGCCAGCAGCTTGGCCGGGACGACTGACATGAACACTGAAGCTTTCTTT. It yields the protein CASSLAGTTDMNTEAFF.

The chain recombines TRBV4-3 with TRBJ2-1, with 10 bases that match TRBD2. The J segment lost 4 bases and the V segment lost 3 bases, leaving 3 bases of the junction unmatched. Germline V gene lookup returns CDR1 LGHNA and CDR2 YSLEER. There are 15 residues in the CDR3. CDR3 DNA sequence: TGCGCCAGCAGCCAGCCTAGCGGGGGATACAATGAGCAGTTCTTC. Protein sequence: CASSQPSGGYNEQFF.

This clone was picked up one time. The chain has TRBV12-5 and TRBJ1-1, with D possibly matching TRBD1 (6 bases). V was clipped by 7 bases and J by 4 bases, with 19 bases between them. Germline values: CDR1 LGHNT, CDR2 FRNRAP. The CDR3 totals 15 residues. The CDR3 reads CASAPLWDTTTEAFF. As DNA, the CDR3 is TGTGCTAGTGCCCCACTATGGGACACGACCACTGAAGCTTTCTTT.

The chain links TRBV7-9 to TRBJ1-2; TRBD1 matches 8 bases. The CDR3 runs to 17 residues. In germline, CDR1 is SEHNR, CDR2 FQNEAQ (reference sequence). The V gene end was trimmed by 0 bases and the J gene end by 4 bases; junction bases not matched to a gene: 10. DNA of the CDR3: TGTGCCAGCAGCTTAGCCGGGACAGGACAAGGGGGCTATGGCTACACCTTC. As protein: CASSLAGTGQGGYGYTF. Supplemented by reference TRBV7-9 and TRBJ1-2, the full variable domain reads DTGVSQNPRHKITKRGQNVTFRCDPISEHNRLYWYRQTLGQGPEFLTYFQNEAQLEKSRLLSDRFSAERPKGSFSTLEIQRTEQGDSAMYLCASSLAGTGQGGYGYTFGSGTRLTVV.

The chain combines TRBV6-1 with TRBJ1-6; weak D call: TRBD1 (6 bases). V was pared by 7 bases and J by 9 bases, with 19 bases between. CDR3 length: 15 residues. The germline gives CDR1 MNHNS, CDR2 SASEGT. This chain's CDR3 is CASTSGGAFGSPLHF. CDR3 in DNA: TGTGCCAGCACCTCCGGGGGGGCCTTTGGTTCACCCCTCCACTTT.

V is TRBV19 and J is TRBJ1-2, with unresolved D. The V end lost 3 bases, the J end lost 11 bases, and 16 bases lay between the germline ends. The germline V gene has CDR1 LNHDA and CDR2 SQIVND (reference sequence). The length of the CDR3 is 13 residues. CDR3 residues: CASSMQPRTLYTF. The CDR3 DNA reads as TGTGCCAGTAGTATGCAACCTAGAACTCTTTACACCTTC.

The chain has TRBV4-2 and TRBJ1-2; 7 nucleotides line up with TRBD1. V trimming: 4 bases; J trimming: 13 bases; junction bases outside the gene matches: 15. Germline V CDR1 and CDR2: LGHNA, YNFKEQ. CDR3 length equals 14 residues. CDR3 region: CASSLPDRAEVCTF. CDR3 sequence (DNA): TGTGCCAGCAGCCTGCCAGACAGGGCGGAGGTGTGCACCTTC.

The chain has TRBV18 and TRBJ2-5; no firm D call. Per germline, CDR1 KGHSH and CDR2 LQKENI. Trimming took 2 bases from V and 1 from J, leaving 11 bases between them. The CDR3 totals 15 residues. CDR3 nucleotides: TGTGCCAGCTCACCAATAGAACAGTTCCAAGAGACCCAGTACTTC. It yields the protein CASSPIEQFQETQYF.

This chain uses TRBV29-1 with TRBJ2-5, with a tentative D call TRBD1 (6 bases). V was trimmed by 2 bases and J by 5 bases, leaving 12 bases between them. CDR1 and CDR2 from the germline V gene are SQVTM and ANQGSEA. The CDR3 runs 13 residues. The CDR3 protein is CSVERQGRETQYF. In DNA, the CDR3 is TGCAGCGTTGAAAGGCAGGGGCGGGAGACCCAGTACTTC.

The chain carries TRBV14 and TRBJ2-1, with D uncertain. The CDR3 loop spans 15 amino acids. Germline V gene data show CDR1 as SGHDN and CDR2 as FVKESK. V was shortened by 3 bases and J by 3 bases, with 12 bases between the two germline ends. This CDR3 is CASSQVGFSYNEQFF. CDR3 bases: TGTGCCAGCAGCCAGGTTGGGTTCAGCTACAATGAGCAGTTCTTC.

The CDR3, as DNA: TGTGCCAGCAGCTTCCCAGGGGGCGGGGGCACAGATACGCAGTATTTT. Amino acids: CASSFPGGGGTDTQYF. The chain employs TRBV11-2 and TRBJ2-3, with TRBD1 matching over 8 bases. Germline CDR1 reads SGHAT; CDR2 reads FQNNGV. Trimming at V came to 3 bases and at J to 1 base, leaving 6 bases not matched to a gene. The CDR3 is 16 amino acids. The full variable domain, its missing parts supplied by reference TRBV11-2 and TRBJ2-3, is EAGVAQSPRYKIIEKRQSVAFWCNPISGHATLYWYQQILGQGPKLLIQFQNNGVVDDSQLPKDRFSAERLKGVDSTLKIQPAKLEDSAVYLCASSFPGGGGTDTQYFGPGTRLTVL.

The V call is TRBV27, the J call TRBJ1-2, with unresolved D. This CDR3 region has 13 residues. The germline gives CDR1 MNHEY, CDR2 SMNVEV (reference sequence). V was clipped by 3 bases and J by 7 bases, with 12 bases between them. CDR3: CASSLVGGGGYTF. The DNA of the CDR3 is TGTGCCAGCAGTTTGGTTGGCGGAGGTGGCTACACCTTC.

V and J are TRBV15 and TRBJ1-5, with a weak D call TRBD1 (5 bases). The CDR3 contains 15 residues. V was pared by 0 bases and J by 7 bases, with 13 bases between. Germline CDR1 LNHNV, CDR2 YYDKDF (reference sequence). This CDR3 reads CATSRDRRGWQPQHF. As DNA, the CDR3 is TGTGCCACCAGCAGAGATCGTAGGGGTTGGCAGCCCCAGCATTTT.

The gene calls are TRBV5-1 and TRBJ2-3; D tentatively reads TRBD1 or TRBD2 (5 bases each). Deletions cut 0 bases from V and 3 bases from J, with 11 bases between. The germline V gene has CDR1 SGHRS and CDR2 YFSETQ. This CDR3 comprises 15 residues. In DNA form, the CDR3 reads TGCGCCAGCAGCTTGGCCTTAGGGACGACAGATACGCAGTATTTT. This translates into CASSLALGTTDTQYF.